The 21 T cell receptor beta chains reported below all come from one sample, sequenced in a study of T cell responses to AZD1222 COVID-19 vaccine. Method: immunoSEQ multiplex PCR; TCRdb's copy keeps in-frame clones and lacks some. The sample contains some 150,000 clones, around 90% of which appear only once. Sample: peripheral blood, taken 28 days after the second AZD1222 dose. The receptors originated from an adult who received the AZD1222 COVID-19 vaccine.

The chain carries TRBV18 and TRBJ2-7; 12 positions agree with TRBD1. J lost 7 bases, V lost 3 bases, and 10 bases had no gene match. The CDR3 runs to 16 residues. Germline CDR1 is KGHSH and CDR2 is LQKENI. In nucleotides, the CDR3 is TGTGCCAGCTCACCTTTACCGGGACAGGGGGCGAGTGAGCAGTACTTC. Translation gives CASSPLPGQGASEQYF.

The chain uses TRBV5-1 and TRBJ2-2; D possibly corresponds to TRBD1 (6 bases). Germline V CDR1 and CDR2: SGHRS, YFSETQ. Trimming removed 4 bases at V and 0 bases at J, with 19 bases between. The CDR3 length is 18 residues. This CDR3 is CASSIAPQGIANTGELFF. In DNA, the CDR3 is TGCGCCAGCAGCATCGCTCCACAGGGAATCGCGAACACCGGGGAGCTGTTTTTT.

The chain links TRBV3-1 (or the pseudogene TRBV3-2) to TRBJ1-2; D is ambiguous. CDR1 is LGHDT, CDR2 YNNKEL, per germline (reference sequence). V was trimmed by 3 bases and J by 5 bases, leaving 19 bases between them. This CDR3 contains 16 residues. CDR3 in amino acids: CASSHKGSPSNYGYTF. DNA of the CDR3: TGTGCCAGCAGCCACAAGGGTAGTCCTTCCAATTATGGCTACACCTTC.

This clone was counted between two and nine times. V usage is TRBV7-9 and J usage is TRBJ1-5; D remains ambiguous. Looked up from germline, CDR1 is SEHNR and CDR2 is FQNEAQ (reference sequence). CDR3 length: 14 residues. Trimming left V 3 bases short and J 3 bases short, with 9 bases between. CDR3 coding DNA: TGTGCCAGCAGCTTCGAAAACTCCAATCAGCCCCAGCATTTT. It yields the protein CASSFENSNQPQHF. The variable domain in full, completed from reference TRBV7-9 and TRBJ1-5, reads DTGVSQNPRHKITKRGQNVTFRCDPISEHNRLYWYRQTLGQGPEFLTYFQNEAQLEKSRLLSDRFSAERPKGSFSTLEIQRTEQGDSAMYLCASSFENSNQPQHFGDGTRLSIL.

The gene calls are TRBV2 and TRBJ2-5, with D perhaps matching TRBD2 (6 bases). Per the germline V gene, CDR1 is SNHLY and CDR2 is FYNNEI. The V and J ends lost 4 bases and 9 bases respectively, with 9 bases between them. The CDR3 extends over 11 amino acids. CDR3 bases: TGTGCCAGCAGTGGTGCTAGCGCCCAGTACTTC. This gives the protein CASSGASAQYF.

The rearrangement links TRBV27 to TRBJ1-4, with TRBD1 as a possible D gene (5 bases). The CDR3 has 14 amino acids. Trimming removed 6 bases from V and 10 bases from J, with 18 bases in between. Germline V gene data show CDR1 as MNHEY and CDR2 as SMNVEV (reference sequence). The CDR3 loop is CASSLGDPTGKLFF. CDR3 nucleotide sequence: TGTGCCAGCAGCTTGGGGGACCCTACCGGAAAACTGTTTTTT. The variable domain in full, with the rest retrieved from reference TRBV27 and TRBJ1-4, is EAQVTQNPRYLITVTGKKLTVTCSQNMNHEYMSWYRQDPGLGLRQIYYSMNVEVTDKGDVPEGYKVSRKEKRNFPLILESPSPNQTSLYFCASSLGDPTGKLFFGSGTQLSVL.

On this clone: Other DNA sequences in the same sample also yield this CDR3. J is TRBJ1-6 and V is TRBV30, with TRBD1 matching 7 bases. V lost 2 bases to trimming and J lost 0 bases; unmatched junction nucleotides: 4. Per the germline V gene, CDR1 is GTSNPN and CDR2 is SVGIG (reference sequence). This CDR3 is built from 16 residues. The CDR3 coding sequence is TGTGCCTGGAGTAGGGACAGCCTCTCCTATAATTCACCCCTCCACTTT. It translates to CAWSRDSLSYNSPLHF.

This rearrangement joins TRBV27 to TRBJ2-7; TRBD2 matches at 10 bases. The CDR3 runs to 16 residues. CDR1 is MNHEY, CDR2 SMNVEV, per germline (reference sequence). The V gene end was trimmed by 2 bases and the J gene end by 4 bases; junction bases not matched to a gene: 8. DNA of the CDR3: TGTGCCAGCAGTTTAGATCCAGCGGGAGGGGGTTACGAGCAGTACTTC. Residues: CASSLDPAGGGYEQYF.

The CDR3 DNA reads as TGTGCCAGCAGCTCCGTGGGGCCGTACAATGAGCAGTTCTTC. It translates to CASSSVGPYNEQFF. The chain uses TRBV7-8 and TRBJ2-1, with D perhaps matching TRBD1 (5 bases). Germline CDR1 and CDR2: SGHVS and FQNEAQ. Trimming pared 4 bases from V and 4 bases from J, leaving 11 bases between. This CDR3 comprises 14 residues.

V gene TRBV12-3 or TRBV12-4 combines with J gene TRBJ1-2, with a tentative D call TRBD1 (5 bases). V gave up 2 bases and J gave up 6 bases, with 10 bases separating them. The CDR3 has 13 amino acids. CDR3 protein: CASSLRGVHGYTF. The CDR3 bases are TGTGCCAGCAGTTTACGAGGGGTTCATGGCTACACCTTC.

This chain joins TRBV7-9 and TRBJ1-2; possible D gene TRBD1, 5 bases. This CDR3 spans 17 amino acids. The germline CDR1 and CDR2 sequences are SEHNR and FQNEAQ (reference sequence). The ends were cut back, 4 bases at V and 0 bases at J, with 18 bases in the middle. CDR3 sequence: CASSSPRWGIPNYGYTF. In DNA, the CDR3 is TGTGCCAGCAGCTCTCCGCGGTGGGGGATTCCTAACTATGGCTACACCTTC.

This clone was observed a single time. The rearrangement links TRBV19 to TRBJ1-2, with unresolved D. V shed 3 bases and J shed 3 bases, with 11 bases lying between them. CDR1 and CDR2 (germline): LNHDA, SQIVND (reference sequence). The CDR3 extends over 14 amino acids. The chain's CDR3 is CASSIRRPYYGYTF. The CDR3 region has the DNA TGTGCCAGTAGTATTCGGAGACCATACTATGGCTACACCTTC.

The V and J genes are TRBV6-5 and TRBJ1-2, with unresolved D. The ends were cut back, 6 bases at V and 8 bases at J, with 13 bases in the middle. The CDR3 is 12 residues long. CDR1 and CDR2 (germline): MNHEY, SVGAGI. The CDR3 here is CASRRLQEGYTF. CDR3 nucleotide sequence: TGTGCCAGCAGACGGCTCCAAGAAGGCTACACCTTC.

The chain has TRBV5-6 and TRBJ2-1; D may be TRBD1 or TRBD2 (5 bases each). V shed 5 bases and J shed 7 bases, with 28 bases lying between them. CDR3 size: 18 residues. The germline V gene encodes CDR1 SGHDT and CDR2 YYEEEE. The CDR3 sequence is CASRNRMDFGGSRNEQFF. The CDR3 bases are TGTGCCAGCAGAAACCGGATGGACTTTGGGGGTTCGAGGAATGAGCAGTTCTTC.

The chain joins TRBV9 to TRBJ2-5; 9 positions match TRBD1. The germline CDR1 and CDR2 sequences are SGDLS and YYNGEE. J gave up 2 bases and V 3 bases, and 17 bases lay outside the gene matches. CDR3 size: 19 residues. The chain's CDR3 is CASSARTGGGSPLQETQYF. The CDR3 bases are TGTGCCAGCAGCGCCCGCACAGGGGGCGGTAGCCCCCTTCAAGAGACCCAGTACTTC.

The V gene is TRBV6-5, the J gene TRBJ1-1, with 11 bases aligning to TRBD1. The junction had 5 bases not matched to a gene; V was cut back by 10 bases and J by 4 bases. This CDR3 region has 13 residues. Germline V gene lookup returns CDR1 MNHEY and CDR2 SVGAGI. This CDR3 is CAILGQGGTEAFF. The CDR3 bases are TGTGCCATCCTGGGACAGGGGGGCACTGAAGCTTTCTTT.

This clone has just one count. V is TRBV2 and J is TRBJ2-7; D not resolved. Per germline, CDR1 SNHLY and CDR2 FYNNEI. The CDR3 has 14 amino acids. The V end was cut by 3 bases, the J end by 3 bases, with 12 bases between. The chain's CDR3 is CASSDGPPDYEQYF. The CDR3 region has the DNA TGTGCCAGCAGTGATGGGCCACCGGACTACGAGCAGTACTTC.

V usage is TRBV15 and J usage is TRBJ1-3; D call uncertain. Trimming stripped 1 base from V and 0 bases from J, with 10 bases between. The germline CDR1 and CDR2 sequences are LNHNV and YYDKDF (reference sequence). The CDR3 consists of 16 residues. The CDR3 sequence: CATSRGRGSSGNTIYF. The CDR3 nucleotides are TGTGCCACCAGCAGAGGACGGGGATCCTCTGGAAACACCATATATTTT.

V usage is TRBV19 and J usage is TRBJ1-5; the D is unclear. The CDR3 loop spans 15 amino acids. CDR1 and CDR2 from the germline V gene are LNHDA and SQIVND (reference sequence). The ends were cut back, 9 bases at V and 0 bases at J, with 15 bases in the middle. The CDR3 nucleotides are TGTGCCAGCACAGTCAAGAGCAATAGCAATCAGCCCCAGCATTTT. Translating it yields CASTVKSNSNQPQHF.

The rearrangement uses TRBV19 and TRBJ2-5; TRBD2 agrees at 11 bases. Trimming at V came to 5 bases and at J to 1 base, leaving 6 bases not matched to a gene. Germline V gives CDR1 LNHDA, CDR2 SQIVND (reference sequence). The CDR3 consists of 16 residues. CDR3 loop: CASSVAGGLIQETQYF. The DNA of the CDR3 is TGTGCCAGTAGTGTAGCGGGAGGGCTTATCCAAGAGACCCAGTACTTC.

The chain joins TRBV19 to TRBJ1-1, with D possibly matching TRBD1 (5 bases). Between the trimmed V and J ends, which lost 8 bases and 1 base, there was a span of 11 bases. CDR3 size: 13 residues. Germline CDR1 LNHDA, CDR2 SQIVND (reference sequence). Here the CDR3 DNA reads TGTGCCAGTGCGCAGGGTCGGAACACTGAAGCTTTCTTT. Protein: CASAQGRNTEAFF.